The 9 T cell receptor beta chains listed next were all sequenced from one sample in a study of glioma-infiltrating T cells. The iRepertoire nested amplicon-rescue multiplex PCR amplified TCR alpha and beta CDR3s from RNA. TCRdb independently ran MiXCR on the multiplex PCR reads; one entry per CDR3 protein. The data show about 140,000 distinct CDR3 sequences, about two fifths seen once. Sequenced input: glioma tissue, nonneoplastic brain tissue, or PBMCs (not recorded which). The receptors were gathered from a human donor with low-grade glioma or glioblastoma, undergoing nonglioma brain surgery, or in good health (not recorded which).

This clonotype was detected a few times. V and J are TRBV6-1 and TRBJ1-1; 9 nucleotides align to TRBD1. V lost 6 bases to trimming and J lost 5 bases; unmatched junction nucleotides: 13. CDR3 length: 16 residues. Germline V gene sequence: CDR1 MNHNS, CDR2 SASEGT. The CDR3 DNA reads TGTGCCAGCAGCCACAGGGGGCAAAGGTTCGGGACTGAAGCTTTCTTT. Translating it yields CASSHRGQRFGTEAFF.

This clonotype was seen more than once but under ten times. The rearrangement joins TRBV6-2 or TRBV6-3 to TRBJ1-1; D gene uncertain. The CDR3 has 12 residues. CDR1 is MNHEY, CDR2 SVGEGT, per germline. The germline V and J ends were trimmed by 5 bases and 5 bases, with 9 bases remaining between them. CDR3 amino acids: CASSNTRTEAFF. CDR3 bases: TGTGCCAGCAGTAATACGAGGACTGAAGCTTTCTTT.

The J gene is TRBJ1-6, the V gene TRBV7-2; D is uncertain. This CDR3 spans 12 amino acids. Trimming took 6 bases from V and 8 from J, leaving 8 bases between them. Germline V CDR1 and CDR2: SGHTA, FQGNSA. CDR3 sequence reads: CASRLSDSPLHF. As DNA, the CDR3 is TGTGCCAGCAGGCTGTCCGATTCACCCCTCCACTTT.

Notes on this clonotype: A read error is possible here, since a much larger clone lies one base away. This rearrangement joins TRBV19 to TRBJ1-1; possibly TRBD1 for D (5 bases). Germline lookup yields CDR1 LNHDA and CDR2 SQIVND (reference sequence). This CDR3 comprises 13 residues. Written as DNA, the CDR3 is TGTGCCAGTAGTTTGACAGTTAACACTGAACCTTTCTTT. Translation gives CASSLTVNTEPFF.

The chain is built from TRBV6-2 or TRBV6-3 and TRBJ2-7; D gene unclear. The CDR3 is made up of 12 amino acids. Germline V gives CDR1 MNHEY, CDR2 SVGEGT. The V end lost 2 bases, the J end lost 6 bases, and 8 bases lay between the germline ends. CDR3 sequence (DNA): TGTGCCAGCAGTTACCCGGCGTCCGAGCAGTACTTC. It specifies CASSYPASEQYF.

V is TRBV20-1 and J is TRBJ1-1; 8 nucleotides line up with TRBD1. The CDR3 has 14 amino acids. The ends lost 5 bases at V and 2 bases at J; junction bases unmatched: 7. Looked up from germline, CDR1 is DFQATT and CDR2 is SNEGSKA (reference sequence). CDR3 sequence (DNA): TGCAGTGCTTCCCAGGGGGCCCTTAACACTGAAGCTTTCTTT. The encoded protein is CSASQGALNTEAFF.

The rearrangement joins TRBV19 to TRBJ1-5; tentative D call: TRBD1 (6 bases). From germline, CDR1 is LNHDA and CDR2 SQIVND (reference sequence). This CDR3 has 13 residues. The V and J ends lost 5 bases and 3 bases respectively, with 8 bases between them. The CDR3 reads CASSRGANQPQHF. The CDR3 nucleotides read TGTGCCAGTAGTCGGGGGGCCAATCAGCCCCAGCATTTT.

V usage is TRBV20-1 and J usage is TRBJ2-3; D ambiguous. Trimming left V 1 base short and J 5 bases short, with 4 bases between. Germline loops: CDR1 DFQATT, CDR2 SNEGSKA (reference sequence). The CDR3 sequence is 11 residues long. CDR3 nucleotides: TGCAGTGCTAGAGTTAAAGATACGCAGTATTTT. Translation gives CSARVKDTQYF.

The chain uses TRBV27 and TRBJ2-6; D uncertain. The CDR3 spans 13 residues. Germline CDR1 MNHEY, CDR2 SMNVEV (reference sequence). V was trimmed by 6 bases and J by 0 bases, leaving 3 bases between them. DNA of the CDR3: TGTGCCAGCAGCTTCTCTGGGGCCAACGTCCTGACTTTC. This codes for CASSFSGANVLTF. The full variable domain, its missing parts supplied by reference TRBV27 and TRBJ2-6, is EAQVTQNPRYLITVTGKKLTVTCSQNMNHEYMSWYRQDPGLGLRQIYYSMNVEVTDKGDVPEGYKVSRKEKRNFPLILESPSPNQTSLYFCASSFSGANVLTFGAGSRLTVL.